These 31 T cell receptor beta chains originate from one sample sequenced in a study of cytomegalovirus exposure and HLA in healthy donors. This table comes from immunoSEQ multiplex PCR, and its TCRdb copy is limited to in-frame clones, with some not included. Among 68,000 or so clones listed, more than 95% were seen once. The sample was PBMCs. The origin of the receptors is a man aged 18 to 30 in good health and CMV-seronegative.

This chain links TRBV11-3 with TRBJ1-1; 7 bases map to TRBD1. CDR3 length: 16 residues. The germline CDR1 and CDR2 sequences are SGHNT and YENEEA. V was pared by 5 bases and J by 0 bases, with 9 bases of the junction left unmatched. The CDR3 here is CASSKRTGSLNTEAFF. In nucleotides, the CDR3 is TGTGCCAGCAGCAAACGGACAGGTTCCCTGAACACTGAAGCTTTCTTT.

CDR3: CASSQGQGAQTQYF. In DNA form, the CDR3 reads TGTGCCAGCTCCCAGGGACAGGGGGCCCAGACCCAGTACTTC. This chain joins TRBV6-1 and TRBJ2-5; 12 bases match TRBD1. Trimming cost V 8 bases and J 6 bases; bases outside gene matches: 7. This CDR3 region has 14 residues. CDR1 MNHNS and CDR2 SASEGT come from the germline V gene.

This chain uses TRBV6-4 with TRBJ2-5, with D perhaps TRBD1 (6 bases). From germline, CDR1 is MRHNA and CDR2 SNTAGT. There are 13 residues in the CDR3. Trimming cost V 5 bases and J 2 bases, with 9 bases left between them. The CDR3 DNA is TGTGCCAGCAGTAGGACAGAACAAGAGACCCAGTACTTC. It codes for CASSRTEQETQYF.

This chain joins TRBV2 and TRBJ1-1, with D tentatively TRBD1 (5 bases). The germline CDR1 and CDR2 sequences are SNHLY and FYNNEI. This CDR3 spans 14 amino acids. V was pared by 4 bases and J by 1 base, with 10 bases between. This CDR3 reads CASSGRQTNTEAFF. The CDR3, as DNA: TGTGCCAGCAGTGGACGACAGACGAACACTGAAGCTTTCTTT.

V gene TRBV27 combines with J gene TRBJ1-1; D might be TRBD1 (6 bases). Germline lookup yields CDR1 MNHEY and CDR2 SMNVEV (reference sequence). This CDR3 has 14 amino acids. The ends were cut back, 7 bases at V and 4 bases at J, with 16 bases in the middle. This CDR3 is CASTPRGATTEAFF. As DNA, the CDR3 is TGTGCCAGCACCCCCCGGGGGGCGACCACTGAAGCTTTCTTT.

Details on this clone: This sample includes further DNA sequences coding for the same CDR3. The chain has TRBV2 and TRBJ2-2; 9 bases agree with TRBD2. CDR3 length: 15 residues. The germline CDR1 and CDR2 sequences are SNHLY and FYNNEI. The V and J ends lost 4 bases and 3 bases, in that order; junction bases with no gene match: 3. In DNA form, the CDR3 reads TGTGCCAGCAGTGGCGGGGGGGCGCACACCGGGGAGCTGTTTTTT. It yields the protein CASSGGGAHTGELFF.

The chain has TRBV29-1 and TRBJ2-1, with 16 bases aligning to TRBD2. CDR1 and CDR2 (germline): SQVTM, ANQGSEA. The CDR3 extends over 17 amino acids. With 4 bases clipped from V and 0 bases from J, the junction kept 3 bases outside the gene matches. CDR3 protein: CSVGGTSGRASYNEQFF. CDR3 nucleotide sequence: TGCAGCGTTGGGGGGACTAGCGGGAGGGCCTCCTACAATGAGCAGTTCTTC.

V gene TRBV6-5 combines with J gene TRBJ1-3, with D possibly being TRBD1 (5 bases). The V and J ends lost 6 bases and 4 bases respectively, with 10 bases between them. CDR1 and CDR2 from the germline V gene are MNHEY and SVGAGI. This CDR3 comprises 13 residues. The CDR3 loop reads CASRSGAGNTIYF. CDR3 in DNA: TGTGCCAGCAGATCTGGGGCCGGAAACACCATATATTTT.

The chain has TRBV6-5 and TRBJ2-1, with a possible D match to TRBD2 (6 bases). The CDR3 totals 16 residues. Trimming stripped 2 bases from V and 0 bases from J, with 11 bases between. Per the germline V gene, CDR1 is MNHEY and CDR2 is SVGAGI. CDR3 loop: CASSYAAGSSYNEQFF. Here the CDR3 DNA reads TGTGCCAGCAGTTACGCGGCGGGGAGCTCCTACAATGAGCAGTTCTTC.

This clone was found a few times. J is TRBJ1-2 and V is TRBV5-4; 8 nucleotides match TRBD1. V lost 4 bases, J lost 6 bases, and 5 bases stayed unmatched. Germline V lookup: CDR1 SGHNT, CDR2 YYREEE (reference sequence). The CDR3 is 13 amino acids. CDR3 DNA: TGTGCCAGCAGCCTTAGACAGGGGAATGGCTACACCTTC. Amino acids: CASSLRQGNGYTF.

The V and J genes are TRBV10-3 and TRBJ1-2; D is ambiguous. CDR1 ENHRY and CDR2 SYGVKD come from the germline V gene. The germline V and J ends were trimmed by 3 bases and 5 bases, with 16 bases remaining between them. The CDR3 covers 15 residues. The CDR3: CAISETPRDRYGYTF. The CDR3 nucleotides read TGTGCCATCAGTGAAACCCCGAGGGATCGGTATGGCTACACCTTC.

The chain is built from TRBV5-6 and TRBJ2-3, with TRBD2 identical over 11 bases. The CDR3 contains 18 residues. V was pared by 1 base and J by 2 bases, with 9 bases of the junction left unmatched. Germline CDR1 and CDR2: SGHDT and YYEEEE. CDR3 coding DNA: TGTGCCAGCAGCTTGTGGGGAAAGACTAGCGGGGACACAGATACGCAGTATTTT. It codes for CASSLWGKTSGDTDTQYF.

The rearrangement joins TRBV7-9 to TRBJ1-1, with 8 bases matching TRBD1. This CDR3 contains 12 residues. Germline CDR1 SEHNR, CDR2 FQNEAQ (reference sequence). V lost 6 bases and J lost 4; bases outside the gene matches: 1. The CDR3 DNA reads TGTGCCAGCAGGGACAGGGTCACTGAAGCTTTCTTT. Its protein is CASRDRVTEAFF.

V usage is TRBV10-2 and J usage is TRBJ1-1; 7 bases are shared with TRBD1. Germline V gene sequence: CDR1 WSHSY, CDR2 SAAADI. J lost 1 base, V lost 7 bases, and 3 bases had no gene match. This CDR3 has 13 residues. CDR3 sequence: CASTRTGNTEAFF. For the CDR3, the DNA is TGCGCCAGCACGCGGACAGGGAACACTGAAGCTTTCTTT.

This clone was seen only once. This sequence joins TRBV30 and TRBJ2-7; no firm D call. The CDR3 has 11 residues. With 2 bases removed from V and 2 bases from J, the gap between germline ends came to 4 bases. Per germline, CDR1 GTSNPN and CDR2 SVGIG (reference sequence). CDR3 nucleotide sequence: TGTGCCTGGAGTTCTGCCTACGAGCAGTACTTC. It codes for CAWSSAYEQYF.

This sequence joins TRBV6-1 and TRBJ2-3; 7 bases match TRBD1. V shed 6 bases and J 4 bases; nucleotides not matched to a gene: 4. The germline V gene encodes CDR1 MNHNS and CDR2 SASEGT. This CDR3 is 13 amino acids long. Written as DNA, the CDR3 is TGTGCCAGCAGCCGACAGGGACCAGATACGCAGTATTTT. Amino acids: CASSRQGPDTQYF.

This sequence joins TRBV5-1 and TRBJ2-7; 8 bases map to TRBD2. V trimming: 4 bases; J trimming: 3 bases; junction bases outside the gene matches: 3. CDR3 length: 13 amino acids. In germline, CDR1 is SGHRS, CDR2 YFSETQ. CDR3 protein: CASSPGGGYEQYF. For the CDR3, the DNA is TGCGCCAGCAGCCCGGGGGGGGGCTACGAGCAGTACTTC.

CDR3 nucleotide sequence: TGTGCCAGCTCACCAACGCCTGGACAGGGGGATGAGCAGTTCTTC. Encoded protein: CASSPTPGQGDEQFF. The chain is built from TRBV18 and TRBJ2-1; 10 bases are shared with TRBD1. There are 15 residues in the CDR3. With 2 bases clipped from V and 8 bases from J, the junction kept 6 bases outside the gene matches. Germline V gene lookup returns CDR1 KGHSH and CDR2 LQKENI.

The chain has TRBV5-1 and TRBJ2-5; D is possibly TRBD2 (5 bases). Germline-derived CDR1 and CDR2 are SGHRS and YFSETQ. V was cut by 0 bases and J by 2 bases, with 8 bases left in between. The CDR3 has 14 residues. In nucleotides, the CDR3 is TGCGCCAGCAGCTTGGGGGCGGGTCAAGAGACCCAGTACTTC. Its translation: CASSLGAGQETQYF.

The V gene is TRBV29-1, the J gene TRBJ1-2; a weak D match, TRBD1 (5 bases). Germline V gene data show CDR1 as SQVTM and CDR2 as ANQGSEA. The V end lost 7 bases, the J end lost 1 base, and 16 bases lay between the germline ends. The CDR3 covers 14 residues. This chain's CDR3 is CSANPTAGNYGYTF. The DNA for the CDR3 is TGCAGCGCCAACCCGACAGCGGGTAACTATGGCTACACCTTC.

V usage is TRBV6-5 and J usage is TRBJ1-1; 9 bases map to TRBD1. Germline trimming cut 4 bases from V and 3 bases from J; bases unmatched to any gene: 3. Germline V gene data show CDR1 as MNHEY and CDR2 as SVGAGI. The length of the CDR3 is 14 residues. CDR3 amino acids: CASSWTGVYTEAFF. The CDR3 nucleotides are TGTGCCAGCAGTTGGACAGGGGTTTACACTGAAGCTTTCTTT.

CDR3 DNA: TGTGCCAGCAGCCAAGCCCCAGGGGCGGGCGGGGAGCTGTTTTTT. It yields the protein CASSQAPGAGGELFF. This rearrangement joins TRBV14 to TRBJ2-2; perhaps TRBD1 as D (6 bases). CDR1 is SGHDN and CDR2 is FVKESK in the germline V gene. The CDR3 totals 15 residues. Trimming stripped 1 base from V and 7 bases from J, with 13 bases between.

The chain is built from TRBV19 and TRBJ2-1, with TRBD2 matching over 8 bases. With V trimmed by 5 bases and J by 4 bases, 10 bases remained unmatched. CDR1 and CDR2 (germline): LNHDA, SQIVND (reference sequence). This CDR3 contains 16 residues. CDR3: CASSWKAGVVYNEQFF. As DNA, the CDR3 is TGTGCCAGTAGTTGGAAAGCGGGAGTTGTATACAATGAGCAGTTCTTC.

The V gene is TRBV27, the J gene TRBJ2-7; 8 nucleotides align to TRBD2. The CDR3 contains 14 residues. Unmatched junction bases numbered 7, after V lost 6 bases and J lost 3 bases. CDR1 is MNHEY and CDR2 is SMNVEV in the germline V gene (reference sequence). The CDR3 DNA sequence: TGTGCCAGCAGGAGGTTGAGCGGGAGCTACGAGCAGTACTTC. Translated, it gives CASRRLSGSYEQYF.

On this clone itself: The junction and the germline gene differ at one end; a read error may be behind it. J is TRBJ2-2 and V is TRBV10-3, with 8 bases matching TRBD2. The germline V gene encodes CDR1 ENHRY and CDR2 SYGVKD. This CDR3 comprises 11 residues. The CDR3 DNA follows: TGTGCCACCCTCGACGGGGGGGGGCTGTTTTTT. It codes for CATLDGGGLFF.

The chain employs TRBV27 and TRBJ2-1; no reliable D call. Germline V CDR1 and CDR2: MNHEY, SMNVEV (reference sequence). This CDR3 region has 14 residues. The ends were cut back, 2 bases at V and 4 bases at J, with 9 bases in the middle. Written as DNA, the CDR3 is TGTGCCAGCAGTTTAGTAGAAAAGTACAATGAGCAGTTCTTC. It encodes CASSLVEKYNEQFF.

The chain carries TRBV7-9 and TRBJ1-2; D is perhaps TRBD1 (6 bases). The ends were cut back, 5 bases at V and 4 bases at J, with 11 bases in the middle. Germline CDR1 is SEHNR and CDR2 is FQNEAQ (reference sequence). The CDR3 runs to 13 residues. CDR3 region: CASSEGDGYGYTF. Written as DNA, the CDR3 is TGTGCCAGCAGCGAGGGGGACGGCTATGGCTACACCTTC.

DNA of the CDR3: TGTGCCAGCAGTCCCCGGACTAGCGGCCAGGGCAATGAGCAGTTCTTC. It translates to CASSPRTSGQGNEQFF. The chain joins TRBV6-6 to TRBJ2-1; 10 bases line up with TRBD2. The CDR3 length is 16 residues. CDR1 and CDR2 (germline): MNHNY, SVGAGI (reference sequence). J lost 6 bases, V lost 5 bases, and 10 bases had no gene match.

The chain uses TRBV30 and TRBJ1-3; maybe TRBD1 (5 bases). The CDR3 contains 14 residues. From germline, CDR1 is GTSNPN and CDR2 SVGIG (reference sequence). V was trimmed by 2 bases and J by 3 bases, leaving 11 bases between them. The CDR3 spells CAWSQGEFGNTIYF. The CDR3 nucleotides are TGTGCCTGGAGTCAAGGGGAATTTGGAAACACCATATATTTT. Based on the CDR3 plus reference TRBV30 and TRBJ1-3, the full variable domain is SQTIHQWPATLVQPVGSPLSLECTVEGTSNPNLYWYRQAAGRGLQLLFYSVGIGQISSEVPQNLSASRPQDRQFILSSKKLLLSDSGFYLCAWSQGEFGNTIYFGEGSWLTVV.

The CDR3 loop reads CASNEGGEAFF. CDR3 in DNA: TGTGCCAGTAACGAGGGCGGAGAAGCTTTCTTT. This rearrangement joins TRBV19 to TRBJ1-1; unclear D gene. Germline-derived CDR1 and CDR2 are LNHDA and SQIVND (reference sequence). The CDR3 covers 11 residues. The V end was cut by 7 bases, the J end by 8 bases, with 11 bases between. The entire variable domain, with the rest obtained from reference TRBV19 and TRBJ1-1, is as follows: DGGITQSPKYLFRKEGQNVTLSCEQNLNHDAMYWYRQDPGQGLRLIYYSQIVNDFQKGDIAEGYSVSREKKESFPLTVTSAQKNPTAFYLCASNEGGEAFFGQGTRLTVV.

The CDR3 DNA reads as TGTGCCAGCAGTTTATCTACAGGGGCTAACTATGGCTACACCTTC. It is translated as CASSLSTGANYGYTF. The rearrangement joins TRBV27 to TRBJ1-2, with TRBD1 matching 7 bases. The CDR3 sequence is 15 residues long. Germline loops: CDR1 MNHEY, CDR2 SMNVEV (reference sequence). V shed 0 bases and J 0 bases; nucleotides not matched to a gene: 1.